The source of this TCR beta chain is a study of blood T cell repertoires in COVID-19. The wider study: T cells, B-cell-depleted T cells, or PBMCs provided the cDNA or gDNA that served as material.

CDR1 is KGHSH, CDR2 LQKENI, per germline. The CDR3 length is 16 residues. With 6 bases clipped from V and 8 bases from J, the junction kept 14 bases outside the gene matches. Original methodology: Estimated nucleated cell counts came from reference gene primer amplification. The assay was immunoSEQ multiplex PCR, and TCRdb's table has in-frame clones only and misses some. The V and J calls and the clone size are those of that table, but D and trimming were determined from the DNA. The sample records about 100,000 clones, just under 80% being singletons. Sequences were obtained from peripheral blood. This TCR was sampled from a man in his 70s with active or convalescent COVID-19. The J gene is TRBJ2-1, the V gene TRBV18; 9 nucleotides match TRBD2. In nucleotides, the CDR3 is TGTGCCAGCTCGCCTCAGGTGGCGGGAGGGCGGGATGAGCAGTTCTTC. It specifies CASSPQVAGGRDEQFF.